This TCR beta chain appears in the sequencing data of a study of graft-versus-host responses after intestinal transplantation. About the research overall: Transplantation in recipients was multivisceral, liver-intestinal, or isolated intestinal. Whole-study results and caveats: Allograft graft-versus-host to host-versus-graft clonal ratios ran high in patients with graft-donor T cell macrochimerism. Detection of GvH clones occurred in recipient marrow, and some had their first appearance in ileum or blood.

Regarding this clone: The antigen remains unidentified.

Germline V gene sequence: CDR1 SGHRS, CDR2 YFSETQ. V lost 4 bases and J lost 0, with 11 bases in between. The CDR3 sequence is 15 residues long. Generated by immunoSEQ multiplex PCR, the TCRdb table keeps only in-frame clones and is missing some. The sample consists of some 130,000 clones, roughly nine tenths of them appearing once. Sequenced here: unstimulated CD4+ T cells sorted from spleen or lymph node cells, sampled before intestinal transplant. This chain links TRBV5-1 with TRBJ1-3; D possibly corresponds to TRBD1 (6 bases). This TCR derives from a human donor who received an intestinal transplant. For the CDR3, the DNA is TGCGCCAGCAGCCCGGGACACAGCTCTGGAAACACCATATATTTT. Translating it yields CASSPGHSSGNTIYF.